The 20 T cell receptor beta chains given below trace back to one sample, sequenced in a study of beta chain features in type 1 diabetes. Expressed TCRB transcripts were sequenced after all isolated RNA was converted to cDNA. The repertoire was sequenced with immunoSEQ multiplex PCR; TCRdb's copy has only in-frame clones and lacks some. This table has about 220,000 clones, approximately 10% appearing once. Sequencing was performed on central memory CD4+ T cells from blood. The receptors were gathered from a man aged 18 to 29 in good health.

The chain has TRBV4-3 and TRBJ2-7, with TRBD1 as a possible D gene (6 bases). This CDR3 spans 15 amino acids. The V gene lost 1 base and the J gene lost 3 bases, with 13 bases spanning the gap. CDR1 and CDR2 (germline): LGHNA, YSLEER. The CDR3 nucleotides are TGCGCCAGCAGCCAAGCACGGGACACTGACTACGAGCAGTACTTC. Protein product: CASSQARDTDYEQYF.

The V and J genes are TRBV29-1 and TRBJ1-2; the D is unclear. Germline V gene lookup returns CDR1 SQVTM and CDR2 ANQGSEA. Trimming pared 5 bases from V and 2 bases from J, leaving 12 bases between. The CDR3 length is 13 residues. The CDR3 sequence is CSVTDARNYGYTF. CDR3 in DNA: TGCAGCGTTACTGACGCCCGAAACTATGGCTACACCTTC.

This chain joins TRBV7-9 and TRBJ1-1; unclear D gene. V dropped 5 bases and J dropped 5 bases, with 18 bases sitting between them. The V gene's germline CDR1 is SEHNR and CDR2 FQNEAQ (reference sequence). The CDR3 has 15 residues. CDR3 nucleotide sequence: TGTGCCAGCAGCCCCCGGGGTGGGAGGGAGACTGAAGCTTTCTTT. It specifies CASSPRGGRETEAFF.

A word on this clone: The same CDR3 can be traced to other DNA sequences in this sample. The chain has TRBV6-6 and TRBJ2-7, with D possibly matching TRBD1 (5 bases). Germline lookup yields CDR1 MNHNY and CDR2 SVGAGI (reference sequence). Deletions cut 3 bases from V and 2 bases from J, with 11 bases between. This CDR3 spans 14 amino acids. The CDR3 spells CASSYGQGPYEQYF. Written as DNA, the CDR3 is TGTGCCAGCAGTTATGGGCAGGGTCCCTACGAGCAGTACTTC.

This sequence joins TRBV29-1 and TRBJ2-7; TRBD2 is a possible D gene (6 bases). The CDR3 runs to 11 residues. CDR1 and CDR2 (germline): SQVTM, ANQGSEA. V lost 7 bases to trimming and J lost 2 bases, with 9 bases between them. The CDR3 DNA is TGCAGCGCGGGCGGGACCTACGAGCAGTACTTC. It translates to CSAGGTYEQYF.

This chain uses TRBV5-1 with TRBJ2-1; 9 bases line up with TRBD1. Germline lookup yields CDR1 SGHRS and CDR2 YFSETQ. V was clipped by 3 bases and J by 10 bases; unmatched bases: 5. The CDR3 is made up of 13 amino acids. The DNA of the CDR3 is TGCGCCAGCAGCTGGGACAGGGAACGGGAGCAGTTCTTC. It specifies CASSWDREREQFF.

This chain links TRBV29-1 with TRBJ2-5; the D is unclear. The J call may be in error: the DNA end matches TRBJ2-7 better. This CDR3 region has 12 residues. CDR1 and CDR2 from the germline V gene are SQVTM and ANQGSEA. Here the CDR3 DNA reads TGCAGCGTTGTTCTCCAGACCTACGAGCAGTACTTC. As protein: CSVVLQTYEQYF.

This clone has ten or more counts. The rearrangement uses TRBV7-2 and TRBJ2-3; 14 positions match TRBD2. The CDR3 is 16 residues long. Germline CDR1 and CDR2: SGHTA and FQGNSA. Unmatched junction bases numbered 6, after V lost 5 bases and J lost 5 bases. Here the CDR3 DNA reads TGTGCCAGCAGCCCCAGACTAGCGGGAGGGGTAGATACGCAGTATTTT. Protein product: CASSPRLAGGVDTQYF.

The chain carries TRBV7-2 and TRBJ2-7; unclear D gene. This CDR3 is 14 amino acids long. From germline, CDR1 is SGHTA and CDR2 FQGNSA. The V end lost 5 bases, the J end lost 3 bases, and 14 bases lay between the germline ends. CDR3 nucleotide sequence: TGTGCCAGCAGCCCTCCCTTGGCCCTCTACGAGCAGTACTTC. Protein product: CASSPPLALYEQYF.

The chain employs TRBV7-6 and TRBJ2-1; 8 bases line up with TRBD1. Per the germline V gene, CDR1 is SGHVS and CDR2 is FNYEAQ. The J segment lost 8 bases and the V segment lost 4 bases, leaving 7 bases of the junction unmatched. CDR3 length: 14 residues. CDR3 in amino acids: CASSSRTGPYEQFF. The CDR3 region has the DNA TGTGCCAGCAGCTCCCGGACAGGGCCCTATGAGCAGTTCTTC.

This chain joins TRBV14 and TRBJ2-1; D gene ambiguous. CDR1 and CDR2 (germline): SGHDN, FVKESK. The length of the CDR3 is 14 residues. V was clipped by 6 bases and J by 13 bases, with 22 bases between them. The DNA of the CDR3 is TGTGCCAGCAGTCCCTGGGCTCGAGACGGTAACCAGTTCTTC. Translated, it gives CASSPWARDGNQFF.

This chain joins TRBV2 and TRBJ1-5, with D perhaps matching TRBD1 (5 bases). The CDR3 extends over 17 amino acids. CDR1 and CDR2 (germline): SNHLY, FYNNEI. The V end lost 8 bases, the J end lost 0 bases, and 20 bases lay between the germline ends. CDR3 coding DNA: TGTGCCAGCCGCCTTACGGGGGACCCGAATAGCAATCAGCCCCAGCATTTT. It translates to CASRLTGDPNSNQPQHF.

The rearrangement uses TRBV7-3 and TRBJ2-1, with 12 bases aligning to TRBD2. CDR1 and CDR2 (germline): SGHTA, FQGTGA. This CDR3 region has 16 residues. The V segment lost 0 bases and the J segment 6 bases; nucleotides outside the gene matches: 3. The CDR3: CASSLTILAGGNEQFF. The CDR3 coding sequence is TGTGCCAGCAGCTTAACTATACTAGCGGGAGGCAATGAGCAGTTCTTC.

This clone came up a few times. One junction end disagrees with the germline gene, perhaps due to a read error. The chain joins TRBV7-7 to TRBJ2-2, with TRBD2 as a possible D gene (6 bases). CDR3 length: 13 amino acids. CDR1 is SSHAT, CDR2 FNYEAQ, per germline (reference sequence). CDR3 nucleotide sequence: TGTGCTAGCAGCAGGGACTACACCGGGGAGCTGTTTTTT. The encoded protein is CASSRDYTGELFF.

This clone was recorded many times. This chain joins TRBV7-2 and TRBJ1-4, with unresolved D. The V gene's germline CDR1 is SGHTA and CDR2 FQGNSA. This CDR3 contains 12 residues. V gave up 4 bases and J gave up 2 bases, with 2 bases separating them. Written as DNA, the CDR3 is TGTGCCAGCAGCTGGACTAATGAAAAACTGTTTTTT. It specifies CASSWTNEKLFF. The full variable domain, its missing parts supplied by reference TRBV7-2 and TRBJ1-4, is GAGVSQSPSNKVTEKGKDVELRCDPISGHTALYWYRQSLGQGLEFLIYFQGNSAPDKSGLPSDRFSAERTGGSVSTLTIQRTQQEDSAVYLCASSWTNEKLFFGSGTQLSVL.

This clone showed up just a few times. This sequence joins TRBV6-1 and TRBJ1-5; D gene uncertain. CDR3 size: 12 residues. Germline V lookup: CDR1 MNHNS, CDR2 SASEGT. The V end lost 6 bases, the J end lost 5 bases, and 8 bases lay between the germline ends. CDR3 nucleotides: TGTGCCAGCAGCGGGGAGGATCAGCCCCAGCATTTT. It yields the protein CASSGEDQPQHF.

This chain uses TRBV5-4 with TRBJ2-7; unclear D gene. Trimming removed 4 bases from V and 0 bases from J, with 11 bases in between. Germline lookup yields CDR1 SGHNT and CDR2 YYREEE (reference sequence). The CDR3 covers 14 residues. Here the CDR3 DNA reads TGTGCCAGCAGCCTCCCGTACAGCTCCTACGAGCAGTACTTC. Amino acid sequence: CASSLPYSSYEQYF.

The V call is TRBV29-1, the J call TRBJ2-1, with D hard to call. The CDR3 contains 13 residues. V lost 2 bases to trimming and J lost 7 bases, with 12 bases between them. Germline lookup yields CDR1 SQVTM and CDR2 ANQGSEA. CDR3 amino acids: CSVELGRKNEQFF. The DNA of the CDR3 is TGCAGCGTTGAACTCGGACGGAAAAATGAGCAGTTCTTC.

The chain has TRBV7-9 and TRBJ2-3; no firm D call. CDR1 SEHNR and CDR2 FQNEAQ come from the germline V gene (reference sequence). CDR3 size: 14 residues. The V end lost 5 bases, the J end lost 2 bases, and 11 bases lay between the germline ends. For the CDR3, the DNA is TGTGCCAGCAGCCCCTGGAGAGTCACAGATACGCAGTATTTT. This translates into CASSPWRVTDTQYF.

The gene calls are TRBV2 and TRBJ2-7, with D unclear. Trimming shortened V by 4 bases and J by 2 bases, and 9 bases separated the two germline ends. The CDR3 runs 13 residues. Looked up from germline, CDR1 is SNHLY and CDR2 is FYNNEI. Written as DNA, the CDR3 is TGTGCCAGCAGTGTACGTACCACCTACGAGCAGTACTTC. The encoded protein is CASSVRTTYEQYF.